This T cell receptor beta chain was obtained from a study of T cell responses to AZD1222 COVID-19 vaccine. V lost 4 bases to trimming and J lost 10 bases; unmatched junction nucleotides: 14. CDR1 is MNHEY, CDR2 SMNVEV, per germline (reference sequence). The CDR3 consists of 15 residues. This table comes from immunoSEQ multiplex PCR, and its TCRdb copy is limited to in-frame clones, with some not included. The sample lists about 130,000 clones; just over 90% were seen once. The sample consisted of peripheral blood, taken on day 0 of AZD1222 vaccination. This sequence was found in an adult in good health. The genes are TRBV27 and TRBJ1-1; 8 nucleotides align to TRBD1. CDR3 sequence (DNA): TGTGCCAGCAGTTCCGCTACCGGGACAGGTAGGGGAGCTTTCTTT. This encodes CASSSATGTGRGAFF.